This T cell receptor beta chain was documented in a study of cytomegalovirus exposure and HLA in healthy donors. Whole-study context: About 85 million unique TCR sequences came from HLA-typed donors in an early release. Study observations and caveats: CMV serostatus stood as the only immune exposure information on hand.

Points on this clone: Its antigen is unidentified.

From germline, CDR1 is SGHDT and CDR2 YYEEEE. CDR3 length: 13 residues. V lost 6 bases and J 2 bases, leaving 11 bases between the germline ends. Primers included in the PCR were 60 Vbeta and 13 Jbeta primers. TCRdb keeps only in-frame clones here, not all; method: immunoSEQ multiplex PCR. Of some 150,000 clones listed, roughly 80% are singletons. The chain links TRBV5-6 to TRBJ2-5; the D gene is possibly TRBD2 (7 bases). This receptor was obtained from a boy younger than 10 in good health and CMV-seronegative. Sequenced: PBMCs. CDR3 coding DNA: TGTGCCAGCATCGGGGGGCTACAAGAGACCCAGTACTTC. Protein product: CASIGGLQETQYF.